The 32 T cell receptor beta chains below were found in one sample sequenced in a study of identifying expanded T cells in peripheral blood. Assay: immunoSEQ multiplex PCR; the TCRdb copy retains only in-frame clones and omits some. Here the sample spans about 94,000 clones, around 90% being singletons. Material: blood. The receptors derive from a person aged 18 to 75 in good health.

Remarks on this clone: A read error may account for a junction end that differs from germline. The chain couples TRBV2 to TRBJ1-3, with no clear D. CDR1 and CDR2 from the germline V gene are SNHLY and FYNNEI. There are 12 residues in the CDR3. The DNA for the CDR3 is TGTGCCAGCAATGAACCTGGAAACACCATATATTTT. Translated: CASNEPGNTIYF.

The chain links TRBV14 to TRBJ2-2; D gene unclear. V was clipped by 1 base and J by 4 bases, with 10 bases between them. The CDR3 is 15 amino acids. CDR1 is SGHDN and CDR2 is FVKESK in the germline V gene. CDR3 sequence: CASSQGAVGTGELFF. The CDR3 nucleotides read TGTGCCAGCAGCCAAGGGGCGGTTGGCACCGGGGAGCTGTTTTTT.

The chain recombines TRBV18 with TRBJ1-4, with TRBD1 as a possible D gene (5 bases). CDR1 and CDR2 (germline): KGHSH, LQKENI. Trimming cost V 6 bases and J 7 bases, with 24 bases left between them. The CDR3 totals 17 residues. CDR3 residues: CASSQKNIAGGGEKLFF. The CDR3 nucleotides are TGTGCCAGCTCCCAGAAGAACATTGCCGGGGGAGGTGAAAAACTGTTTTTT.

V is TRBV27 and J is TRBJ2-2, with D unresolved. Trimming shortened V by 2 bases and J by 1 base, and 5 bases separated the two germline ends. CDR1 and CDR2 (germline): MNHEY, SMNVEV (reference sequence). The CDR3 runs 14 residues. CDR3 nucleotides: TGTGCCAGCAGTTTAGTCTTGAACACCGGGGAGCTGTTTTTT. Its translation is CASSLVLNTGELFF.

The chain employs TRBV7-2 and TRBJ2-7, with 9 bases that match TRBD2. V was pared by 5 bases and J by 1 base, with 3 bases of the junction left unmatched. The CDR3 spans 14 residues. Germline CDR1 SGHTA, CDR2 FQGNSA. This CDR3 is CASSRGRDSYEQYF. The CDR3 DNA reads TGTGCCAGCAGCCGCGGGAGGGATTCCTACGAGCAGTACTTC.

The chain uses TRBV14 and TRBJ1-1; D unclear. CDR1 and CDR2 (germline): SGHDN, FVKESK. There are 11 residues in the CDR3. V lost 1 base and J 8 bases, leaving 5 bases between the germline ends. The CDR3: CASSQGSEAFF. CDR3 in DNA: TGTGCCAGCAGCCAAGGTTCAGAAGCTTTCTTT.

The chain couples TRBV16 to TRBJ1-2, with D possibly being TRBD1 (5 bases). The CDR3 contains 14 residues. V was pared by 2 bases and J by 3 bases, with 10 bases between. The V gene's germline CDR1 is KGHSY and CDR2 FQNENV. CDR3 in amino acids: CASSQQGGDYGYTF. The CDR3 region has the DNA TGTGCCAGCAGCCAACAGGGAGGAGACTATGGCTACACCTTC.

In DNA form, the CDR3 reads TGTGCCAGTAGTAACCGACTAGCGGGAAGTTTTGGGGATGAGCAGTTCTTC. Its protein product is CASSNRLAGSFGDEQFF. The chain uses TRBV19 and TRBJ2-1; the match to TRBD2 covers 11 bases. J was trimmed by 8 bases and V by 4 bases; bases with no gene match: 13. The CDR3 covers 17 residues. The germline CDR1 and CDR2 sequences are LNHDA and SQIVND (reference sequence).

This clone was detected a few times. The V and J genes are TRBV25-1 and TRBJ1-1; 7 nucleotides line up with TRBD1. V was pared by 5 bases and J by 3 bases, with 3 bases of the junction left unmatched. This CDR3 contains 13 residues. The V gene's germline CDR1 is MGHDK and CDR2 SYGVNS. CDR3 nucleotide sequence: TGTGCCAGCAGTACCCAGGGGGACACTGAAGCTTTCTTT. This gives the protein CASSTQGDTEAFF.

CDR3 sequence (DNA): TGTGCCAGCAGTGAATGGCGGGGGGTAGGGGATACGCAGTATTTT. Its translation is CASSEWRGVGDTQYF. The V call is TRBV25-1, the J call TRBJ2-3; 8 bases map to TRBD2. V shed 1 base and J 6 bases; nucleotides not matched to a gene: 6. CDR3 length: 15 residues. CDR1 MGHDK and CDR2 SYGVNS come from the germline V gene.

This rearrangement joins TRBV5-1 to TRBJ2-5; 7 positions match TRBD1. The germline V gene encodes CDR1 SGHRS and CDR2 YFSETQ. After removal of 4 bases from V and 5 bases from J, the junction contained 5 bases not matched to a gene. The CDR3 contains 13 residues. CDR3 in DNA: TGCGCCAGCAGCCGAGGACAGGTGGAGACCCAGTACTTC. It specifies CASSRGQVETQYF. Variable domain in full (rest from reference TRBV5-1 and TRBJ2-5): KAGVTQTPRYLIKTRGQQVTLSCSPISGHRSVSWYQQTPGQGLQFLFEYFSETQRNKGNFPGRFSGRQFSNSRSEMNVSTLELGDSALYLCASSRGQVETQYFGPGTRLLVL.

The chain is built from TRBV7-3 and TRBJ2-2; 8 bases align to TRBD2. V was clipped by 5 bases and J by 1 base; unmatched bases: 9. CDR1 is SGHTA and CDR2 is FQGTGA in the germline V gene. The CDR3 length is 17 residues. In nucleotides, the CDR3 is TGTGCCAGCAGCCCCATCCGGGGGGGGAAGAACACCGGGGAGCTGTTTTTT. Amino acids: CASSPIRGGKNTGELFF.

V usage is TRBV6-5 and J usage is TRBJ1-2; the match to TRBD1 covers 7 bases. The V segment lost 6 bases and the J segment 4 bases; nucleotides outside the gene matches: 8. The germline V gene encodes CDR1 MNHEY and CDR2 SVGAGI. The CDR3 loop spans 14 amino acids. The DNA of the CDR3 is TGTGCCAGCAGGCGGGACAGCTCCGGCTATGGCTACACCTTC. Amino acid sequence: CASRRDSSGYGYTF.

The J gene is TRBJ1-2, the V gene TRBV7-2; 10 bases are a match to TRBD1. The CDR3 has 15 amino acids. The germline CDR1 and CDR2 sequences are SGHTA and FQGNSA. The J segment lost 1 base and the V segment lost 5 bases, leaving 4 bases of the junction unmatched. The CDR3 protein is CASSTGTGVNYGYTF. The CDR3 coding sequence is TGTGCCAGCAGCACTGGGACAGGGGTTAACTATGGCTACACCTTC.

The chain joins TRBV25-1 to TRBJ1-1; D is unresolved. This CDR3 is built from 13 residues. V was pared by 3 bases and J by 4 bases, with 9 bases between. The germline gives CDR1 MGHDK, CDR2 SYGVNS. This CDR3 is CASSDMVSTEAFF. The CDR3, as DNA: TGTGCCAGCAGTGACATGGTGAGCACTGAAGCTTTCTTT.

The chain carries TRBV7-6 and TRBJ2-1; TRBD1 is a possible D gene (5 bases). Between the trimmed V and J ends, which lost 7 bases and 2 bases, there was a span of 15 bases. This CDR3 contains 15 residues. CDR1 SGHVS and CDR2 FNYEAQ come from the germline V gene. The CDR3, as DNA: TGTGCCAGCACCTCTACATCAGGGACCTACAATGAGCAGTTCTTC. It yields the protein CASTSTSGTYNEQFF.

V gene TRBV5-1 combines with J gene TRBJ1-1; a weak D match, TRBD1 (6 bases). Germline loops: CDR1 SGHRS, CDR2 YFSETQ. The V end lost 8 bases, the J end lost 4 bases, and 21 bases lay between the germline ends. This CDR3 spans 15 amino acids. CDR3 sequence (DNA): TGCGCCAGTAATTCTTACAGGGATGAGGGCACTGAAGCTTTCTTT. It translates to CASNSYRDEGTEAFF.

V and J are TRBV18 and TRBJ1-1; 11 bases map to TRBD1. Germline V lookup: CDR1 KGHSH, CDR2 LQKENI. Losses at the gene ends were 3 bases for V and 4 bases for J; bases not matched to a gene: 4. This CDR3 comprises 15 residues. The CDR3 DNA sequence: TGTGCCAGCTCACCGGACAGGGGGCGAGGCACTGAAGCTTTCTTT. This gives the protein CASSPDRGRGTEAFF.

This clone was recorded only once. The rearrangement uses TRBV19 and TRBJ2-2; D perhaps matches TRBD1 (6 bases). There are 15 residues in the CDR3. Germline V gene data show CDR1 as LNHDA and CDR2 as SQIVND (reference sequence). V was shortened by 5 bases and J by 2 bases, with 12 bases between the two germline ends. The CDR3, as DNA: TGTGCCAGTAGTCCGGGACATCGAAACACCGGGGAGCTGTTTTTT. This translates into CASSPGHRNTGELFF.

This sequence joins TRBV6-1 and TRBJ2-7; possibly TRBD2 for D (5 bases). V lost 6 bases and J lost 3, with 18 bases in between. The germline gives CDR1 MNHNS, CDR2 SASEGT. The CDR3 totals 15 residues. The CDR3 region is CASSTLPGVLYEQYF. DNA for the CDR3: TGTGCCAGCAGCACCCTCCCCGGGGTGCTCTACGAGCAGTACTTC.

This chain connects TRBV18 to TRBJ1-1, with 9 bases identical to TRBD1. V dropped 6 bases and J dropped 3; count of bases not matched to a gene: 5. Germline-derived CDR1 and CDR2 are KGHSH and LQKENI. This CDR3 region has 14 residues. CDR3: CASSPTGGYTEAFF. The DNA of the CDR3 is TGTGCCAGCTCTCCGACAGGGGGATACACTGAAGCTTTCTTT.

The chain uses TRBV14 and TRBJ2-7; D is unclear. The CDR3 runs 15 residues. V lost 4 bases and J 0 bases, leaving 13 bases between the germline ends. From germline, CDR1 is SGHDN and CDR2 FVKESK. The CDR3 sequence is CASSRSRPSSYEQYF. CDR3 bases: TGTGCCAGCAGCCGATCAAGGCCGAGCTCCTACGAGCAGTACTTC.

The rearrangement uses TRBV6-1 and TRBJ1-6; 8 bases agree with TRBD1. CDR3 length equals 17 residues. Germline V gene data show CDR1 as MNHNS and CDR2 as SASEGT. After removal of 1 base from V and 9 bases from J, the junction contained 11 bases not matched to a gene. CDR3 region: CASSEVWLGQGASPLHF. The CDR3 bases are TGTGCCAGCAGTGAAGTTTGGTTGGGGCAGGGGGCTTCACCCCTCCACTTT.

This clone was seen a few times. This chain joins TRBV13 and TRBJ2-2; D is unclear. Trimming took off 0 bases at V and 7 bases at J, with 12 bases between the two ends. The CDR3 consists of 15 residues. Germline values: CDR1 PRHDT, CDR2 FYEKMQ (reference sequence). The CDR3 bases are TGTGCCAGCAGCTTAGGAGGGCGGTATGGCGGGGAGCTGTTTTTT. Amino acids: CASSLGGRYGGELFF.

The gene calls are TRBV6-5 and TRBJ2-5; 7 bases line up with TRBD1. The V gene end was trimmed by 6 bases and the J gene end by 1 base; junction bases not matched to a gene: 8. The CDR3 sequence is 15 residues long. CDR1 and CDR2 from the germline V gene are MNHEY and SVGAGI. CDR3 bases: TGTGCCAGCAGCACCTCGGGACAGTTCCAAGAGACCCAGTACTTC. Protein sequence: CASSTSGQFQETQYF.

The chain carries TRBV6-5 and TRBJ2-2; TRBD1 is a possible D gene (6 bases). The CDR3 extends over 14 amino acids. V lost 6 bases and J lost 4, with 12 bases in between. CDR1 is MNHEY and CDR2 is SVGAGI in the germline V gene. CDR3: CASSAGQSTGELFF. CDR3 bases: TGTGCCAGCAGCGCCGGACAGAGCACCGGGGAGCTGTTTTTT.

V and J are TRBV18 and TRBJ1-1; D perhaps matches TRBD1 (5 bases). The germline V gene has CDR1 KGHSH and CDR2 LQKENI. Trimming cost V 2 bases and J 5 bases, with 9 bases left between them. This CDR3 contains 13 residues. CDR3 amino acids: CASSPMDKTEAFF. As DNA, the CDR3 is TGTGCCAGCTCACCAATGGACAAGACTGAAGCTTTCTTT.

The chain has TRBV5-1 and TRBJ2-3; no clear D. Between the trimmed V and J ends, which lost 0 bases and 4 bases, there was a span of 12 bases. The CDR3 has 15 residues. In germline, CDR1 is SGHRS, CDR2 YFSETQ. The CDR3 nucleotides are TGCGCCAGCAGCTTGGTGGCGGATATTCCAGATACGCAGTATTTT. This encodes CASSLVADIPDTQYF.

The gene calls are TRBV19 and TRBJ2-2, with D possibly TRBD1 on 6 matching bases. CDR1 is LNHDA and CDR2 is SQIVND in the germline V gene (reference sequence). The CDR3 runs 15 residues. V was shortened by 4 bases and J by 5 bases, with 14 bases between the two germline ends. The CDR3 DNA is TGTGCCAGTAGTAAAACAGGGATGAGTACCGGGGAGCTGTTTTTT. As protein: CASSKTGMSTGELFF.

The chain recombines TRBV2 with TRBJ1-4, with 7 positions matching TRBD1. Germline V gene lookup returns CDR1 SNHLY and CDR2 FYNNEI. CDR3 size: 15 residues. Trimming removed 4 bases from V and 4 bases from J; junction bases left unmatched: 6. CDR3 in DNA: TGTGCCAGCAGTGCTTCGTCAGGGGGTAATGAAAAACTGTTTTTT. Its translation: CASSASSGGNEKLFF.

The chain combines TRBV30 with TRBJ1-2; perhaps TRBD1 as D (6 bases). Per germline, CDR1 GTSNPN and CDR2 SVGIG (reference sequence). Trimming cost V 5 bases and J 6 bases, with 19 bases left between them. The CDR3 sequence is 14 residues long. CDR3: CAWAKRQGSDGYTF. The CDR3 region has the DNA TGTGCCTGGGCAAAACGGCAGGGGTCGGATGGCTACACCTTC.

This clone was found once. J is TRBJ2-1 and V is TRBV5-1; TRBD1 agrees at 9 bases. V gave up 0 bases and J gave up 4 bases; unmatched junction bases: 2. This CDR3 is built from 15 residues. Germline CDR1 SGHRS, CDR2 YFSETQ. Written as DNA, the CDR3 is TGCGCCAGCAGCTTGGCAGGACAGGGGTACAATGAGCAGTTCTTC. This sequence encodes CASSLAGQGYNEQFF.